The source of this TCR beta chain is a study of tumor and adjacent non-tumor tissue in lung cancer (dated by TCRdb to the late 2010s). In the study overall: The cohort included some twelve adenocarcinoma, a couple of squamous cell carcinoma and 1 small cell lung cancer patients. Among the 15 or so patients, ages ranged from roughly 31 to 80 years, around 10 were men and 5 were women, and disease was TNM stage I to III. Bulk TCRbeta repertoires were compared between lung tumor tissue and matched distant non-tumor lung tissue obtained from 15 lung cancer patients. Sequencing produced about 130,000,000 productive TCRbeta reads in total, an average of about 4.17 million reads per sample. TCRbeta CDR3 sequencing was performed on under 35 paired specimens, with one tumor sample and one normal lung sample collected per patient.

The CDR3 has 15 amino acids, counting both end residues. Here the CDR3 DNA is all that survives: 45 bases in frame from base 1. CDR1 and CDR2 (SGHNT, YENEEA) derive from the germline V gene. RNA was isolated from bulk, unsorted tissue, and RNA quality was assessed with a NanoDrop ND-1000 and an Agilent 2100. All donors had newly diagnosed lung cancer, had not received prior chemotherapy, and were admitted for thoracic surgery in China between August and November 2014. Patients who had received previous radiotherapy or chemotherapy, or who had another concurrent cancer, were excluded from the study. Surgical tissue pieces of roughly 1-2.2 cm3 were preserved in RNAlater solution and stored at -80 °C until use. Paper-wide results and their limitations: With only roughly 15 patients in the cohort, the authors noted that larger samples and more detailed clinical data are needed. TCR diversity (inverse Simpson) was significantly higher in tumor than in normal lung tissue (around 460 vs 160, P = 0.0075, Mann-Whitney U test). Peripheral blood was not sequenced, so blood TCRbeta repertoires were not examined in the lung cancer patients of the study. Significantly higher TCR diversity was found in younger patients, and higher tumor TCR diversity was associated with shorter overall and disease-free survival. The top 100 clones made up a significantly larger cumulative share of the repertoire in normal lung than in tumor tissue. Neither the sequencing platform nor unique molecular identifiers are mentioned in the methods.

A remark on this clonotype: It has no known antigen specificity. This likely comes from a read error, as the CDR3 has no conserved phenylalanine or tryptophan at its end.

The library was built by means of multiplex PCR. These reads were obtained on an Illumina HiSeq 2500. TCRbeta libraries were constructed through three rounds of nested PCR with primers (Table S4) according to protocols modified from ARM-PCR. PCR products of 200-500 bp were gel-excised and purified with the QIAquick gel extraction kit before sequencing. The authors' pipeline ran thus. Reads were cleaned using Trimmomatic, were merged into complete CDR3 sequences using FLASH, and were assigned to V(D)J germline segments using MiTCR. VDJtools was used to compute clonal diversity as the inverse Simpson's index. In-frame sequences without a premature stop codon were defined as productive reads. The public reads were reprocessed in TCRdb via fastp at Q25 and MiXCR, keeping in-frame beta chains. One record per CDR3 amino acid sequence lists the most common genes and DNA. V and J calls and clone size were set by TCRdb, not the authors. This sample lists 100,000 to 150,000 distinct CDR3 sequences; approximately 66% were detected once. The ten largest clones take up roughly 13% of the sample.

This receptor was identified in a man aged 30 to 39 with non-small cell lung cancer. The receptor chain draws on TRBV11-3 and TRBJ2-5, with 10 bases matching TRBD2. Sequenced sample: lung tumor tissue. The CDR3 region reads CATSLGAGGQETQYS. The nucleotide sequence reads TGTGCCACCAGCTTAGGAGCGGGAGGGCAAGAGACCCAGTACTCC.